What follows is one T cell receptor beta chain and its context. Its recognized antigen is unknown. One base away there is no much larger clone; base qualities are not given. TCRbeta CDR3 regions were amplified from genomic DNA by means of the immunoSEQ Assay, a bias-controlled multiplex PCR. The authors processed their data as follows. Within the assay, amplification of reference gene primers was used to estimate how many nucleated cells each sample contained. To quantify the absolute abundance of each unique TCRbeta CDR3 rearrangement, sequence reads were collapsed and filtered. For each sample, productive Simpson clonality was calculated by taking the square root of Simpson's diversity index across productive rearrangements. The source is immuneACCESS, and TCRdb retained only in-frame sequences with V and J called. Part of the clones is not carried over; for the studies checked, unresolved V genes explain less than half of this, and the remainder is unexplained. Clone size and V and J calls were adopted from that table, with D and trimming inferred from the DNA. The sample table contains more than 140,000 clones; only one count was recorded for around 83% of them. The top ten constitute around 6.7% of the sample.

The data stem from a study of blood T cell repertoires in COVID-19 (dated by TCRdb to 2018 to 2020). Regarding the study in general: Samples from collaborators originated in the United States, Italy and Spain and spanned both the acute and convalescent phases of COVID-19. The prospective study material was composed of cDNA or gDNA derived from T cells, B-cell-depleted T cells, or PBMCs. Subjects who had been exposed to COVID-19, were actively infected with it, or had recovered from it provided the deeply sampled blood TCRbeta repertoires that made up the dataset. The repertoires were released in a freely available public database intended as a resource for research on the immune response to SARS-CoV-2. Samples were obtained from the ongoing ImmuneRACE study (first 160 participants) and from 1,254 subjects provided by 6 global collaborators. The sample metadata nearly always contained a de-identified subject ID, COVID-19 status, age in years and sex. Where available, HLA class I and class II types were obtained from metadata supplied by the sample provider rather than from assay-based typing. Paper-wide results and their limitations: The amount of clinical and demographic metadata varied by source and participant and was provided uncurated.

CDR3 length: 15 amino acids, cysteine to phenylalanine. The retained sequence is limited to the CDR3, 45 bases, with the frame set at the first base. The germline V gene gives CDR1 as MGHRA and CDR2 as YSYEKL. The junction shows trimming of 1 base on V and 5 bases on J, plus 13 bases between the germline ends. Each collaborating institution followed its own protocols to collect whole blood in K2EDTA tubes. For TCRbeta analysis, collaborators shipped samples as frozen whole blood, isolated PBMCs, or DNA extracted from either of those sample types. The chain couples TRBV4-1 to TRBJ2-3, and the D gene may be TRBD1, 6 bases matching. This receptor was obtained from a woman aged 50 to 60 in a cohort sampled during active or convalescent COVID-19. Sequenced material: peripheral blood. Here is the DNA: TGCGCCAGCAGCCAAGCACAGGGTACTGTAGATACGCAGTATTTT. Its protein product is CASSQAQGTVDTQYF.